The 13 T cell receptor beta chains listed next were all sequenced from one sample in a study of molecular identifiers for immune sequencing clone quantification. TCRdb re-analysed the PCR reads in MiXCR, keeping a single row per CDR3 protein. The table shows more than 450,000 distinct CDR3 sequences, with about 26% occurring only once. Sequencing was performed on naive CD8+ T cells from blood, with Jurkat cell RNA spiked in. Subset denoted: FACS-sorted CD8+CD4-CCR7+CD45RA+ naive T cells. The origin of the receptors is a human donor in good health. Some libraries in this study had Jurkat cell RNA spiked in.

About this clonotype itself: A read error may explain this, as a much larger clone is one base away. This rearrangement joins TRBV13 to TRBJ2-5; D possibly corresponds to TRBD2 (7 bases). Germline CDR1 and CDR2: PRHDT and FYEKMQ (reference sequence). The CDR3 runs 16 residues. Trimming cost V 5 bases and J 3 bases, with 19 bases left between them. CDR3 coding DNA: TGTGCCAGCAGCCCGGAGAGGGGGGACTACAAAGAGACCCAGTACTTC. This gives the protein CASSPERGDYKETQYF.

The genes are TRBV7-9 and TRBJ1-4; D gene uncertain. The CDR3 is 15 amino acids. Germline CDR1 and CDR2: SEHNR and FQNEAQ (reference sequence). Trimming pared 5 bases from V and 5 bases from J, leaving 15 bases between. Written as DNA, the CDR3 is TGTGCCAGCAGCCAAGGGTTCACGGGAAATGAAAAACTGTTTTTT. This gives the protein CASSQGFTGNEKLFF.

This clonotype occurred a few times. The CDR3 DNA reads TGTGCCAGCAGTGCAACTTGGAGCTCCTACGAGCAGTACTTC. Protein sequence: CASSATWSSYEQYF. The chain carries TRBV2 and TRBJ2-7; D not resolved. The V end lost 4 bases, the J end lost 0 bases, and 10 bases lay between the germline ends. This CDR3 has 14 amino acids. CDR1 and CDR2 (germline): SNHLY, FYNNEI.

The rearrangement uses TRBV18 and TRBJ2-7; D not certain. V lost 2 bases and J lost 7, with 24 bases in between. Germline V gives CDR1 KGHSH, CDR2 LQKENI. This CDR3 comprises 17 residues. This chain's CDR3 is CASSPTPTMLYHGEQYF. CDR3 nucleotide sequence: TGTGCCAGCTCACCAACTCCGACAATGCTATATCATGGGGAGCAGTACTTC.

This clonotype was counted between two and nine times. This chain's CDR3 is CATSRDRGRNQPQHF. CDR3 DNA sequence: TGTGCCACCAGCAGAGATCGGGGGCGCAATCAGCCCCAGCATTTT. The genes are TRBV15 and TRBJ1-5; maybe TRBD1 (6 bases). The CDR3 sequence is 15 residues long. Germline V CDR1 and CDR2: LNHNV, YYDKDF (reference sequence). Trimming took off 0 bases at V and 2 bases at J, with 8 bases between the two ends.

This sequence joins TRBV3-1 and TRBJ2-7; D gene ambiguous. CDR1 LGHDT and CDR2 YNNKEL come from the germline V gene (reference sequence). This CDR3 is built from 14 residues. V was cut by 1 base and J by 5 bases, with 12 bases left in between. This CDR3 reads CASSQVNSRDEQYF. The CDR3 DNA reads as TGTGCCAGCAGCCAAGTGAACAGTCGGGACGAGCAGTACTTC.

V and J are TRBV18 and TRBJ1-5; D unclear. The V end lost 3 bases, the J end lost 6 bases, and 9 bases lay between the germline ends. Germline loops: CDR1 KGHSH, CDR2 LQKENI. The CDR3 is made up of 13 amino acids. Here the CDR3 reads CASSPESGQPQHF. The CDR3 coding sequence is TGTGCCAGCTCACCCGAGTCGGGTCAGCCCCAGCATTTT.

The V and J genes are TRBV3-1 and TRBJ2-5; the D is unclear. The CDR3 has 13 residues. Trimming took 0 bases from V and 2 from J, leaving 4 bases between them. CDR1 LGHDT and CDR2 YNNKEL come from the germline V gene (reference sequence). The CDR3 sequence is CASSQEWQETQYF. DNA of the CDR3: TGTGCCAGCAGCCAAGAGTGGCAAGAGACCCAGTACTTC.

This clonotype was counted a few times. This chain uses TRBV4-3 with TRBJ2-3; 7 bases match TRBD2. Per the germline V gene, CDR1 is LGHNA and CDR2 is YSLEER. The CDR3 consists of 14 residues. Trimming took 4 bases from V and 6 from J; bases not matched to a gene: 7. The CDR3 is CASSPELAWDTQYF. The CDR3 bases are TGCGCCAGCAGCCCAGAACTAGCGTGGGATACGCAGTATTTT.

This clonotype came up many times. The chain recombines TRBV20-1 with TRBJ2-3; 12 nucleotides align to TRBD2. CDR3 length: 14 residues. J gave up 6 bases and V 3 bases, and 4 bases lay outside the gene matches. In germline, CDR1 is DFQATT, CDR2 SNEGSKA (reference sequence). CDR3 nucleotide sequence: TGCAGTGCTAGTCTAGCGGGAGGGTTGGATACGCAGTATTTT. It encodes CSASLAGGLDTQYF.

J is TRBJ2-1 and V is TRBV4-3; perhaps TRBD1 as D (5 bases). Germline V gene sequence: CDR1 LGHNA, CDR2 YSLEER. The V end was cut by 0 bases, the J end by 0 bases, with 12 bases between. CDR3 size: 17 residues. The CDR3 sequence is CASSQDFRTNSYNEQFF. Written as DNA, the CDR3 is TGCGCCAGCAGCCAAGATTTCCGGACAAACTCCTACAATGAGCAGTTCTTC.

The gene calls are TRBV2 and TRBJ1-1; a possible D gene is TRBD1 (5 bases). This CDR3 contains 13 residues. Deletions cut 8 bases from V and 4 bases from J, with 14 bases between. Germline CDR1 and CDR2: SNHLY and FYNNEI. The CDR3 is CASWDALSTEAFF. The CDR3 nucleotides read TGTGCCAGCTGGGACGCTCTTAGCACTGAAGCTTTCTTT.

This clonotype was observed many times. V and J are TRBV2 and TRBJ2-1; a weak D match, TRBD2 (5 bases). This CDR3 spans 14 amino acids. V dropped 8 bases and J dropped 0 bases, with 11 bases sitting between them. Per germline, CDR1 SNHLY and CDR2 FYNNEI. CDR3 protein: CASREGSSYNEQFF. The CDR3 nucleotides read TGTGCCAGCCGCGAAGGGAGCTCCTACAATGAGCAGTTCTTC.